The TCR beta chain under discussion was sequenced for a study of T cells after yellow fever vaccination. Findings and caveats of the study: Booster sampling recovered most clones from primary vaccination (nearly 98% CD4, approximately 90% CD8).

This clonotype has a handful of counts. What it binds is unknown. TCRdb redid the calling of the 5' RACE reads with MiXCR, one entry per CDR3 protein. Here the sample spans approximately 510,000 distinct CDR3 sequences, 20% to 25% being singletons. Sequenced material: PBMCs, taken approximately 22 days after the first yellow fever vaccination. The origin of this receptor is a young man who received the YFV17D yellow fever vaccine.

CDR3 protein: CASSRLATGTGYYNEQFF. CDR3 DNA: TGTGCCAGCAGCCGCCTTGCGACCGGGACAGGGTACTACAATGAGCAGTTCTTC. This chain connects TRBV4-2 to TRBJ2-1; TRBD1 aligns across 9 bases. The germline CDR1 and CDR2 sequences are LGHNA and YNFKEQ. This CDR3 spans 18 amino acids. Trimming cost V 4 bases and J 3 bases; bases outside gene matches: 13.